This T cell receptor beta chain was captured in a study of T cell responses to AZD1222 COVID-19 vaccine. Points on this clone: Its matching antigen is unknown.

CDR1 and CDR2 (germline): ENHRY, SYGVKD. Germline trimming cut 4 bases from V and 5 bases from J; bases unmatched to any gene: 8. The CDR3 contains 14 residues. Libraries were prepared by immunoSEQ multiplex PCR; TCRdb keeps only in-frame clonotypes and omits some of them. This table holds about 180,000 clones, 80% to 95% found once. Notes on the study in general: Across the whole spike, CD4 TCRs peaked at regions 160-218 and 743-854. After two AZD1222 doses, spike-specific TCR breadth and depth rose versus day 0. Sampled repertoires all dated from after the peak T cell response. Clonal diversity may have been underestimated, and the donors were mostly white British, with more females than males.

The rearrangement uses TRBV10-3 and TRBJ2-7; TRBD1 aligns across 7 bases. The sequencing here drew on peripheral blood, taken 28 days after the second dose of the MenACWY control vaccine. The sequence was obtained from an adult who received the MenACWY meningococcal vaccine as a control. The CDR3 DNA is TGTGCCATCAGTGGACAGGGTAAAATGGACGAGCAGTACTTC. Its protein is CAISGQGKMDEQYF.